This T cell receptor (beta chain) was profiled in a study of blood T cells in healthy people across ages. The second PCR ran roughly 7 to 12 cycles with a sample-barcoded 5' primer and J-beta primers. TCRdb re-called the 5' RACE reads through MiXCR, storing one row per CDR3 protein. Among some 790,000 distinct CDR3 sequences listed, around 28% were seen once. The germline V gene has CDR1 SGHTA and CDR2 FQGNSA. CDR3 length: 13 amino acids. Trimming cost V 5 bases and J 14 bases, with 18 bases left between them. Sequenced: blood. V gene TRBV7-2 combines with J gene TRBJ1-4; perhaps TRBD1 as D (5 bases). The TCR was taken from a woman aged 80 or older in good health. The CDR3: CASSLRRVDKLFF. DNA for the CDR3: TGTGCCAGCAGCCTAAGACGGGTGGACAAGCTGTTTTTT.